These 19 T cell receptor beta chains were all obtained from the same sample, sequenced in a study of CD8+ T cells in alopecia areata. RNA, once extracted, was reverse transcribed into cDNA for use as the sequencing template. Sequencing used immunoSEQ multiplex PCR; TCRdb keeps in-frame clones, though not all of them. The data contain some 170,000 clones, 50% to 75% of them singletons. Treatment indicated: oral pan-JAK inhibitor, 5-10 mg twice daily. The sample in question was CD4+ T cells sorted from blood, obtained at approximately week 60, from a patient treated with tofacitinib. The source of these receptors is a human donor with alopecia areata.

This rearrangement joins TRBV6-6 to TRBJ1-1; D is undetermined. V lost 7 bases and J 8 bases, leaving 17 bases between the germline ends. Germline-derived CDR1 and CDR2 are MNHNY and SVGAGI (reference sequence). CDR3 size: 13 residues. CDR3 bases: TGTGCCAGCAACAACAGACGGGGAAGGGAAGCTTTCTTT. This encodes CASNNRRGREAFF.

This clone was counted only a few times. The V call is TRBV10-2, the J call TRBJ2-5, with D maybe TRBD2 (5 bases). CDR3 length: 15 amino acids. With 4 bases removed from V and 1 base from J, the gap between germline ends came to 13 bases. The germline CDR1 and CDR2 sequences are WSHSY and SAAADI. The CDR3 nucleotides read TGCGCCAGCAGTGGGAATAGCGTAGGCCAAGAGACCCAGTACTTC. Translation: CASSGNSVGQETQYF.

The genes are TRBV29-1 and TRBJ1-1, with TRBD1 matching over 7 bases. The germline CDR1 and CDR2 sequences are SQVTM and ANQGSEA. V was pared by 3 bases and J by 0 bases, with 10 bases of the junction left unmatched. CDR3 size: 16 residues. The CDR3 DNA reads as TGCAGCGTTGATAGTTGGGCAGGGGGGATGAACACTGAAGCTTTCTTT. Its translation: CSVDSWAGGMNTEAFF.

The CDR3 DNA follows: TGTGCCAGCATCGGGGACGGCTACGAGCAGTACTTC. As protein: CASIGDGYEQYF. The rearrangement uses TRBV6-5 and TRBJ2-7; D is perhaps TRBD1 or TRBD2 (5 bases each). The CDR3 consists of 12 residues. V was pared by 7 bases and J by 3 bases, with 10 bases between. Per germline, CDR1 MNHEY and CDR2 SVGAGI.

This chain uses TRBV2 with TRBJ1-2; no firm D call. CDR1 and CDR2 (germline): SNHLY, FYNNEI. The length of the CDR3 is 12 residues. V gave up 6 bases and J gave up 4 bases, with 9 bases separating them. The CDR3 loop is CASSEMSYGYTF. The CDR3 coding sequence is TGTGCCAGCAGCGAAATGAGCTATGGCTACACCTTC.

J is TRBJ2-3 and V is TRBV7-9; 14 bases align to TRBD2. Looked up from germline, CDR1 is SEHNR and CDR2 is FQNEAQ (reference sequence). The CDR3 runs to 16 residues. After removal of 3 bases from V and 1 base from J, the junction contained 0 bases not matched to a gene. The CDR3 DNA reads TGTGCCAGCAGCTTGGGACTAGCGGGAGGCACAGATACGCAGTATTTT. Translated, it gives CASSLGLAGGTDTQYF.

This clone came up once. The chain couples TRBV29-1 to TRBJ2-5, with unresolved D. V was trimmed by 4 bases and J by 1 base, leaving 4 bases between them. Germline V lookup: CDR1 SQVTM, CDR2 ANQGSEA. This CDR3 is 11 amino acids long. The CDR3 DNA sequence: TGCAGCGTTGGCAGCCAAGAGACCCAGTACTTC. Translation: CSVGSQETQYF.

This rearrangement joins TRBV6-5 to TRBJ1-1; TRBD1 might be the D (5 bases). Germline V gives CDR1 MNHEY, CDR2 SVGAGI. V was clipped by 5 bases and J by 2 bases, with 9 bases between them. The CDR3 covers 13 residues. The CDR3 DNA is TGTGCCAGCAGTCTCCAGGGTAACACTGAAGCTTTCTTT. It codes for CASSLQGNTEAFF.

This clone was picked up one time. V and J are TRBV4-1 and TRBJ1-5, with TRBD1 as a possible D gene (5 bases). V lost 3 bases and J lost 6, with 12 bases in between. The CDR3 is 14 amino acids. The germline gives CDR1 MGHRA, CDR2 YSYEKL. In nucleotides, the CDR3 is TGCGCCAGCAGCCACGGGGGACCCGGTCAGCCCCAGCATTTT. It encodes CASSHGGPGQPQHF.

The chain joins TRBV6-5 to TRBJ2-3; D is ambiguous. V was shortened by 0 bases and J by 6 bases, with 10 bases between the two germline ends. The CDR3 extends over 14 amino acids. Germline V CDR1 and CDR2: MNHEY, SVGAGI. CDR3 in DNA: TGTGCCAGCAGTTACTCCAGGCCGGAGGATACGCAGTATTTT. Its protein is CASSYSRPEDTQYF.

This clone has just a few counts. J is TRBJ2-7 and V is TRBV4-2; tentative D call: TRBD2 (6 bases). Germline values: CDR1 LGHNA, CDR2 YNFKEQ. V was trimmed by 0 bases and J by 3 bases, leaving 9 bases between them. The CDR3 totals 14 residues. The CDR3 nucleotides are TGTGCCAGCAGCCAAGAACTGCGGGGCTACGAGCAGTACTTC. This sequence encodes CASSQELRGYEQYF.

This clone was detected a few times. The chain recombines TRBV25-1 with TRBJ2-7; the D gene could be TRBD1 or TRBD2 (5 bases each). CDR1 MGHDK and CDR2 SYGVNS come from the germline V gene. With 3 bases removed from V and 3 bases from J, the gap between germline ends came to 15 bases. The CDR3 spans 15 residues. In DNA form, the CDR3 reads TGTGCCAGCAGTGACCGAGACCGGGGCAACTACGAGCAGTACTTC. This codes for CASSDRDRGNYEQYF.

This clone was seen a few times. The chain recombines TRBV29-1 with TRBJ1-2; no clear D gene. V was cut by 6 bases and J by 6 bases, with 17 bases left in between. CDR3 length equals 13 residues. Germline CDR1 SQVTM, CDR2 ANQGSEA. The CDR3 spells CSVGDPGQDGYTF. The CDR3 DNA follows: TGCAGCGTCGGGGATCCCGGGCAGGATGGCTACACCTTC.

This chain joins TRBV27 and TRBJ2-5; D call uncertain. Germline V gives CDR1 MNHEY, CDR2 SMNVEV (reference sequence). Trimming shortened V by 1 base and J by 2 bases, and 8 bases separated the two germline ends. CDR3 length: 14 residues. The CDR3 coding sequence is TGTGCCAGCAGTTTATTGTCAGATCAAGAGACCCAGTACTTC. Amino acids: CASSLLSDQETQYF.

V usage is TRBV6-5 and J usage is TRBJ1-1; D uncertain. Germline V CDR1 and CDR2: MNHEY, SVGAGI. Trimming shortened V by 0 bases and J by 3 bases, and 5 bases separated the two germline ends. The CDR3 runs to 13 residues. The DNA of the CDR3 is TGTGCCAGCAGTTACTCGACGTACACTGAAGCTTTCTTT. Amino acids: CASSYSTYTEAFF.

This clone turned up a few times. This chain joins TRBV2 and TRBJ2-7; D gene uncertain. The CDR3 loop spans 13 amino acids. V lost 6 bases to trimming and J lost 2 bases, with 11 bases between them. The germline gives CDR1 SNHLY, CDR2 FYNNEI. The CDR3 protein is CASSLDSTYEQYF. The CDR3 DNA reads as TGTGCCAGCAGCTTAGACTCCACCTACGAGCAGTACTTC.

The chain combines TRBV27 with TRBJ2-3; a weak D match, TRBD1 (6 bases). CDR3 length equals 16 residues. From germline, CDR1 is MNHEY and CDR2 SMNVEV (reference sequence). V dropped 2 bases and J dropped 4 bases, with 16 bases sitting between them. The CDR3 sequence: CASSLLPPDSPDTQYF. CDR3 nucleotide sequence: TGTGCCAGCAGTTTACTGCCCCCGGACAGTCCAGATACGCAGTATTTT.

This clone was observed a handful of times. This chain uses TRBV5-8 with TRBJ2-6; D remains unclear. This CDR3 spans 14 amino acids. CDR1 SGHTS and CDR2 YDEGEE come from the germline V gene. The V and J ends lost 2 bases and 2 bases respectively, with 5 bases between them. In nucleotides, the CDR3 is TGTGCCAGCAGCTTATTTACTGGGGCCAACGTCCTGACTTTC. Amino acid sequence: CASSLFTGANVLTF.

The rearrangement joins TRBV14 to TRBJ1-6; D is possibly TRBD1 (6 bases). This CDR3 is 18 amino acids long. Deletions cut 3 bases from V and 6 bases from J, with 21 bases between. Looked up from germline, CDR1 is SGHDN and CDR2 is FVKESK. The CDR3 nucleotides read TGTGCCAGCAGCCACGGCCGCCGCATTGGAGGGGGTAATTCACCCCTCCACTTT. Its translation is CASSHGRRIGGGNSPLHF.